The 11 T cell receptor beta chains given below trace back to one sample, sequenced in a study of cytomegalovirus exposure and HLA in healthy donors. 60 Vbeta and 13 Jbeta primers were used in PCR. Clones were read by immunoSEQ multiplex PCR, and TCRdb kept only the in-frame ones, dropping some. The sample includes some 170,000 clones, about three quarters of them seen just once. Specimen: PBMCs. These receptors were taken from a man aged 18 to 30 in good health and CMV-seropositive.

The CDR3 DNA reads TGTGCCAGCAGGGGGACAGGGACGAACACTGAAGCTTTCTTT. Its translation is CASRGTGTNTEAFF. The J gene is TRBJ1-1, the V gene TRBV28; TRBD1 matches at 9 bases. The V gene's germline CDR1 is MDHEN and CDR2 SYDVKM. V shed 6 bases, J shed 1 base, and the junction held 3 bases outside the gene matches. The CDR3 consists of 14 residues.

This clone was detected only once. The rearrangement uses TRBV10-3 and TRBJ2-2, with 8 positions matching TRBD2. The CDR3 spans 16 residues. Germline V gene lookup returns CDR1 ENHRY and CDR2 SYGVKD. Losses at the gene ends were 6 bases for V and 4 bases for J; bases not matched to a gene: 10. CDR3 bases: TGTGCCATCAGCTTGACCAGCGGGAGCGGCACCGGGGAGCTGTTTTTT. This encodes CAISLTSGSGTGELFF.

CDR3 in DNA: TGCGCCAGCAGTATAGCGGGAGAGGACAATGAGCAGTTCTTC. Translation gives CASSIAGEDNEQFF. The V and J genes are TRBV10-1 and TRBJ2-1; 9 nucleotides match TRBD2. Germline lookup yields CDR1 WNHNN and CDR2 SYGVQD (reference sequence). There are 14 residues in the CDR3. V dropped 5 bases and J dropped 5; count of bases not matched to a gene: 4.

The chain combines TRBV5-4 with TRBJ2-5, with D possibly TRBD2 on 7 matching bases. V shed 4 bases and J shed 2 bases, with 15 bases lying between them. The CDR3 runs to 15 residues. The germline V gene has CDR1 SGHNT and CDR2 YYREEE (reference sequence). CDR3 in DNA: TGTGCCAGCAGCAGGGGGAGCGGGAATCAAGAGACCCAGTACTTC. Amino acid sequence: CASSRGSGNQETQYF.

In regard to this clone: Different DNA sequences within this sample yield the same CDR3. CDR3 coding DNA: TGTGCCAGTAGTATCTCGGTGAACACTGAAGCTTTCTTT. This encodes CASSISVNTEAFF. The chain employs TRBV19 and TRBJ1-1, with unresolved D. V was clipped by 3 bases and J by 0 bases, with 5 bases between them. CDR1 and CDR2 (germline): LNHDA, SQIVND (reference sequence). The CDR3 totals 13 residues. The variable domain in full, completed from reference TRBV19 and TRBJ1-1, reads DGGITQSPKYLFRKEGQNVTLSCEQNLNHDAMYWYRQDPGQGLRLIYYSQIVNDFQKGDIAEGYSVSREKKESFPLTVTSAQKNPTAFYLCASSISVNTEAFFGQGTRLTVV.

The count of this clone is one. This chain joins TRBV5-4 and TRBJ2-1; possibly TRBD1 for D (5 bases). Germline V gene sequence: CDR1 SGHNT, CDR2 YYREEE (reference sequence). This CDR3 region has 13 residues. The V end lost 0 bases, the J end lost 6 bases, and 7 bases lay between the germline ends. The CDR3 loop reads CASSLAQGNEQFF. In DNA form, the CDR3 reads TGTGCCAGCAGCTTGGCGCAGGGCAATGAGCAGTTCTTC.

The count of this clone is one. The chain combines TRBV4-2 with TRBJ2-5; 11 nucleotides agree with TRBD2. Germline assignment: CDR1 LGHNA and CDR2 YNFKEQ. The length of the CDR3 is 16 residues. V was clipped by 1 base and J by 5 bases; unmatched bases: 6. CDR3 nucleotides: TGTGCCAGCAGCCAAGGTAGCGGGGGGGCGATCGAGACCCAGTACTTC. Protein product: CASSQGSGGAIETQYF.

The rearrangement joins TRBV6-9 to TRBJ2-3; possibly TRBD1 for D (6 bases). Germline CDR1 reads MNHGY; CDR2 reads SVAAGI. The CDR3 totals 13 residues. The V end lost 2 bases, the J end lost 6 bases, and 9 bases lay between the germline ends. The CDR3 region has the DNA TGTGCCAGCAGTTATAACAGGGAGGATACGCAGTATTTT. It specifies CASSYNREDTQYF.

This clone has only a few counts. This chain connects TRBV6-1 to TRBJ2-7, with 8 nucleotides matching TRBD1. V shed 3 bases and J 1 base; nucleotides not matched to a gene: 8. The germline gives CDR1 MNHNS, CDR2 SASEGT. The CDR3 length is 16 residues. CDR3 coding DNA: TGTGCCAGCAGTGACCCCGACAGGGGACGTTCCTACGAGCAGTACGTC. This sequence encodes CASSDPDRGRSYEQYV.

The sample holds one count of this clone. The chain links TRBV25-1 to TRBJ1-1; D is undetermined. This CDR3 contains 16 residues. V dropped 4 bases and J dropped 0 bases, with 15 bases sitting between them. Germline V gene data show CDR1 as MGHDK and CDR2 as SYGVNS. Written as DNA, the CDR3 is TGTGCCAGCAGTGGACCCGCGGACTCCATGAACACTGAAGCTTTCTTT. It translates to CASSGPADSMNTEAFF.

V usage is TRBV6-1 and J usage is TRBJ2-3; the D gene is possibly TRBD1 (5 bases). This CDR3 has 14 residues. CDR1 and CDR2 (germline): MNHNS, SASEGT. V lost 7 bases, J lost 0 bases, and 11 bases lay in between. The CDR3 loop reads CASTEGHSTDTQYF. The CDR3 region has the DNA TGTGCCAGCACCGAAGGACATAGCACAGATACGCAGTATTTT.